The entry below gives a single T cell receptor (beta chain) sequence along with its context. This record belongs to a study of blood T cell repertoires in COVID-19. Across the study: T cells, B-cell-depleted T cells, or PBMCs provided the cDNA or gDNA that served as material.

Original processing methods: Reference gene primer amplification gave estimated nucleated cell counts. Clones were sequenced by immunoSEQ multiplex PCR, and TCRdb holds only the in-frame ones, with some missing. V, J and clone size are taken as reported in that table, and D and trimming were inferred from the DNA itself. The table records some 130,000 clones, less than 90% of them present only once. Trimming stripped 6 bases from V and 0 bases from J, with 11 bases between. From germline, CDR1 is SGHRS and CDR2 YFSETQ. The CDR3 totals 14 residues. The chain carries TRBV5-1 and TRBJ2-3; the D gene is possibly TRBD1 (5 bases). This receptor was taken from a man between 65 and 80 years old with acute or convalescent COVID-19. Source material: peripheral blood. The CDR3 region has the DNA TGCGCCAGCAAGCCAGGGATTAGCACAGATACGCAGTATTTT. The encoded protein is CASKPGISTDTQYF.